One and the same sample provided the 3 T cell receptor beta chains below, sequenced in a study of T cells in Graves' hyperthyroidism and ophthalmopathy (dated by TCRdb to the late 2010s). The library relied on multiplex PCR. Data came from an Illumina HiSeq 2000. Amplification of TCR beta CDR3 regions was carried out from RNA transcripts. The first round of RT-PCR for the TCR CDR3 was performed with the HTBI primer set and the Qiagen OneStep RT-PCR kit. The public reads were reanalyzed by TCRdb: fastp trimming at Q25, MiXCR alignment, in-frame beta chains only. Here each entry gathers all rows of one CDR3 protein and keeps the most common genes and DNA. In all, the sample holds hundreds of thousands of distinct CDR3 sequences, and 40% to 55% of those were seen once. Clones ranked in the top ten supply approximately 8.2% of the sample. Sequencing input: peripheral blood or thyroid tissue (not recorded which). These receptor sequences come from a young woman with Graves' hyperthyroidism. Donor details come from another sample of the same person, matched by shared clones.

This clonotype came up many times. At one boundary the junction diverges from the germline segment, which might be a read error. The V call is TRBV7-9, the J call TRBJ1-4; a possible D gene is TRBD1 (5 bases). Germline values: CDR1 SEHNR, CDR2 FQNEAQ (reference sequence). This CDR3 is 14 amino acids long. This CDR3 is CASSLAGGGEKLFF. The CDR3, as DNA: TGCGCCAGCAGCTTGGCCGGGGGAGGCGAAAAACTGTTTTTT.

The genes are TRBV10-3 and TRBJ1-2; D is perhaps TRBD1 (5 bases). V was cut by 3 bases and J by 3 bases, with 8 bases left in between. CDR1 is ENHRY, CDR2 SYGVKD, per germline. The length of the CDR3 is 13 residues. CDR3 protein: CAISDRDYYGYTF. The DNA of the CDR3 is TGTGCCATCAGTGACCGGGACTACTATGGCTACACCTTC.

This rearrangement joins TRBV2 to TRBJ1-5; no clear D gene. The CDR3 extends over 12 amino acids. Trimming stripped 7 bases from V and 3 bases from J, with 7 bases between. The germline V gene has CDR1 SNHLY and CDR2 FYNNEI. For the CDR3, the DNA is TGTGCCAGCACGGAGGACAATCAGCCCCAGCATTTT. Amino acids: CASTEDNQPQHF.